This T cell receptor beta chain was identified in a study of cytomegalovirus exposure and HLA in healthy donors. Primers included in the PCR were 60 Vbeta and 13 Jbeta primers. Repertoires were generated with immunoSEQ multiplex PCR, while TCRdb's copy carries only in-frame clones and drops some. The repertoire holds 200,000 to 250,000 clones, with 85% to 90% as singletons. The CDR3 covers 16 residues. V lost 3 bases, J lost 3 bases, and 8 bases stayed unmatched. Germline CDR1 reads SEHNR; CDR2 reads FQNEAQ (reference sequence). This clonotype was obtained from a human donor in good health. The chain combines TRBV7-9 with TRBJ2-7; TRBD1 matches at 10 bases. The sequenced sample was PBMCs. The CDR3 here is CASSLVRDRGNYEQYF. The DNA of the CDR3 is TGTGCCAGCAGCTTGGTCAGGGACAGGGGCAACTACGAGCAGTACTTC.